The 30 T cell receptor beta chains below come from one sample, sequenced in a study of blood T cell repertoires in COVID-19. Generated by immunoSEQ multiplex PCR, the TCRdb table keeps only in-frame clones and is missing some. This sample carries around 67,000 clones, around 87% of them seen once, and the ten largest clones take just over 8%. What was sequenced was peripheral blood. Receptors were obtained from a man over 45 with active COVID-19.

The sample holds a few counts of this clone. The chain is built from TRBV6-5 and TRBJ1-1; 7 bases match TRBD1. The CDR3 spans 14 residues. The germline CDR1 and CDR2 sequences are MNHEY and SVGAGI. The J segment lost 0 bases and the V segment lost 6 bases, leaving 4 bases of the junction unmatched. DNA for the CDR3: TGTGCCAGCAGAAGGGGGCAGCTGAACACTGAAGCTTTCTTT. Its protein product is CASRRGQLNTEAFF.

The rearrangement uses TRBV12-3 or TRBV12-4 and TRBJ1-4; 8 nucleotides agree with TRBD1. The CDR3 runs to 13 residues. V shed 6 bases, J shed 7 bases, and the junction held 4 bases outside the gene matches. The CDR3 protein is CASRTGVGEKLFF. The CDR3 nucleotides are TGTGCCAGCAGGACAGGGGTGGGTGAAAAACTGTTTTTT.

The rearrangement uses TRBV5-4 and TRBJ1-2; possible D gene TRBD1, 6 bases. With 0 bases removed from V and 7 bases from J, the gap between germline ends came to 10 bases. Germline V gene data show CDR1 as SGHNT and CDR2 as YYREEE (reference sequence). The CDR3 contains 13 residues. CDR3 nucleotides: TGTGCCAGCAGCTTGGACAGGGTCGGTGGCTACACCTTC. Translated: CASSLDRVGGYTF.

This sequence joins TRBV4-3 and TRBJ2-1, with 7 bases identical to TRBD2. This CDR3 has 16 amino acids. Germline-derived CDR1 and CDR2 are LGHNA and YSLEER. V was clipped by 2 bases and J by 0 bases; unmatched bases: 4. CDR3 sequence reads: CASSQSGRSSYNEQFF. CDR3 coding DNA: TGCGCCAGCAGCCAATCCGGGAGGAGCTCCTACAATGAGCAGTTCTTC.

The chain is built from TRBV30 and TRBJ1-1, with D perhaps matching TRBD1 (6 bases). This CDR3 is built from 14 residues. The germline V gene encodes CDR1 GTSNPN and CDR2 SVGIG (reference sequence). V lost 5 bases, J lost 0 bases, and 13 bases lay in between. This CDR3 is CAWVRWDMNTEAFF. CDR3 in DNA: TGTGCCTGGGTTCGCTGGGACATGAACACTGAAGCTTTCTTT.

The chain combines TRBV28 with TRBJ2-1; D is ambiguous. Germline V gene data show CDR1 as MDHEN and CDR2 as SYDVKM. The CDR3 has 15 residues. Trimming pared 4 bases from V and 15 bases from J, leaving 25 bases between. As DNA, the CDR3 is TGTGCCAGCAGTTCTACCTCGGATATTACTAACACACGGTTCTTC. Amino acid sequence: CASSSTSDITNTRFF.

V and J are TRBV28 and TRBJ1-1; maybe TRBD1 (6 bases). This CDR3 has 16 amino acids. CDR1 and CDR2 (germline): MDHEN, SYDVKM. Between the trimmed V and J ends, which lost 8 bases and 3 bases, there was a span of 22 bases. CDR3 in DNA: TGTGCCAGCTACCCTCAACAGGGCATGAGTGACACTGAAGCTTTCTTT. Amino acids: CASYPQQGMSDTEAFF.

This clone was seen more than once but under ten times. The chain is built from TRBV20-1 and TRBJ1-5; D is ambiguous. Per germline, CDR1 DFQATT and CDR2 SNEGSKA (reference sequence). The CDR3 is made up of 11 amino acids. V lost 0 bases to trimming and J lost 10 bases, with 7 bases between them. For the CDR3, the DNA is TGCAGTGCTAGAGAAAACTTACCCCAGCATTTT. This encodes CSARENLPQHF.

V gene TRBV9 combines with J gene TRBJ2-3, with 7 nucleotides matching TRBD2. The germline V gene has CDR1 SGDLS and CDR2 YYNGEE. V lost 4 bases, J lost 5 bases, and 10 bases stayed unmatched. The CDR3 is 15 amino acids. In nucleotides, the CDR3 is TGTGCCAGCAGCCTCGGGGGGTCAAGGAAAGATACGCAGTATTTT. Protein: CASSLGGSRKDTQYF.

The chain recombines TRBV6-4 with TRBJ2-1; D perhaps matches TRBD2 (7 bases). Looked up from germline, CDR1 is MRHNA and CDR2 is SNTAGT. Trimming shortened V by 8 bases and J by 1 base, and 15 bases separated the two germline ends. CDR3 length: 15 residues. The CDR3 region is CASRGGGPSYNEQFF. DNA of the CDR3: TGTGCCAGCCGAGGGGGGGGCCCTTCCTACAATGAGCAGTTCTTC.

The chain employs TRBV19 and TRBJ2-7, with a tentative D call TRBD2 (5 bases). CDR1 and CDR2 (germline): LNHDA, SQIVND (reference sequence). The CDR3 length is 13 residues. CDR3 in amino acids: CASRKGFSDEQYF. The CDR3 region has the DNA TGTGCTTCTAGGAAAGGGTTTAGCGACGAGCAGTACTTC. Full variable domain (missing parts from reference TRBV19 and TRBJ2-7): DGGITQSPKYLFRKEGQNVTLSCEQNLNHDAMYWYRQDPGQGLRLIYYSQIVNDFQKGDIAEGYSVSREKKESFPLTVTSAQKNPTAFYLCASRKGFSDEQYFGPGTRLTVT.

Worth noting for this clone: The junction departs from germline at one end; a sequencing error may be responsible. The chain employs TRBV25-1 and TRBJ1-4; TRBD1 matches at 7 bases. Germline loops: CDR1 MGHDK, CDR2 SYGVNS. CDR3 length: 14 residues. This CDR3 is CASSEKGAKEKLFF. CDR3 in DNA: TGTGCCAGCAGTGAAAAGGGGGCTAAAGAAAAACTGTTTTTT.

The chain couples TRBV6-5 to TRBJ1-4; D call uncertain. The germline gives CDR1 MNHEY, CDR2 SVGAGI. The CDR3 totals 13 residues. V was cut by 0 bases and J by 8 bases, with 7 bases left in between. The CDR3 DNA is TGTGCCAGCAGTTACTCGACCGGGGAAAAACTGTTTTTT. It codes for CASSYSTGEKLFF.

The gene calls are TRBV9 and TRBJ1-6, with no clear D. Trimming removed 0 bases at V and 7 bases at J, with 11 bases between. The length of the CDR3 is 15 residues. Germline CDR1 reads SGDLS; CDR2 reads YYNGEE. CDR3 sequence reads: CASSVEGAPNSPLHF. Written as DNA, the CDR3 is TGTGCCAGCAGCGTAGAGGGAGCCCCGAATTCACCCCTCCACTTT.

This clone occurred a few times. V usage is TRBV28 and J usage is TRBJ2-7; D perhaps matches TRBD2 (6 bases). From germline, CDR1 is MDHEN and CDR2 SYDVKM. Between the trimmed V and J ends, which lost 4 bases and 5 bases, there was a span of 9 bases. There are 12 residues in the CDR3. CDR3 amino acids: CASSSGRNEQYF. The CDR3 nucleotides are TGTGCCAGCAGTTCAGGGAGGAACGAGCAGTACTTC.

The chain has TRBV27 and TRBJ2-1; 7 bases agree with TRBD2. CDR1 and CDR2 from the germline V gene are MNHEY and SMNVEV (reference sequence). The CDR3 has 16 amino acids. The V and J ends lost 2 bases and 7 bases, in that order; junction bases with no gene match: 11. As DNA, the CDR3 is TGTGCCAGCAGTTTACCGGGACTAACTTCGAGGAATGAGCAGTTCTTC. Its translation is CASSLPGLTSRNEQFF.

This clone has a single count. The genes are TRBV19 and TRBJ2-6; 9 bases are a match to TRBD1. V was pared by 3 bases and J by 2 bases, with 14 bases of the junction left unmatched. The germline V gene encodes CDR1 LNHDA and CDR2 SQIVND (reference sequence). This CDR3 is 20 amino acids long. CDR3: CASSIWDRAGLVPGANVLTF. CDR3 in DNA: TGTGCCAGTAGTATTTGGGACAGGGCTGGCCTCGTCCCTGGGGCCAACGTCCTGACTTTC.

This clone was detected only a few times. V usage is TRBV4-3 and J usage is TRBJ2-3; 9 positions match TRBD2. Looked up from germline, CDR1 is LGHNA and CDR2 is YSLEER. With V trimmed by 1 base and J by 5 bases, 4 bases remained unmatched. This CDR3 is 15 amino acids long. This CDR3 reads CASSQGAGGLDTQYF. CDR3 bases: TGCGCCAGCAGCCAAGGGGCGGGGGGGTTAGATACGCAGTATTTT.

The V gene is TRBV19, the J gene TRBJ2-7, with TRBD1 matching 11 bases. Per germline, CDR1 LNHDA and CDR2 SQIVND (reference sequence). J lost 5 bases, V lost 5 bases, and 11 bases had no gene match. The CDR3 has 16 amino acids. CDR3 DNA sequence: TGTGCCAGTAGTGCCCGGACAGGGGGCGTTGACCACGAGCAGTACTTC. This sequence encodes CASSARTGGVDHEQYF.

CDR3 bases: TGTGCCAGCAGCCGACTTGGCCTTGACAATGAGCAGTTCTTC. This sequence encodes CASSRLGLDNEQFF. The chain has TRBV5-8 and TRBJ2-1; D unclear. The CDR3 runs to 14 residues. Germline-derived CDR1 and CDR2 are SGHTS and YDEGEE. V lost 4 bases, J lost 5 bases, and 13 bases lay in between.

This clone occurred once. The gene calls are TRBV5-4 and TRBJ2-7; weak D call: TRBD1 (6 bases). Trimming took off 4 bases at V and 3 bases at J, with 14 bases between the two ends. The CDR3 is 14 amino acids. CDR1 is SGHNT and CDR2 is YYREEE in the germline V gene (reference sequence). CDR3 residues: CASSQVTGSYEQYF. The DNA for the CDR3 is TGTGCCAGCAGCCAAGTGACAGGAAGCTACGAGCAGTACTTC. The full variable domain, with the rest looked up from reference TRBV5-4 and TRBJ2-7, is ETGVTQSPTHLIKTRGQQVTLRCSSQSGHNTVSWYQQALGQGPQFIFQYYREEENGRGNFPPRFSGLQFPNYSSELNVNALELDDSALYLCASSQVTGSYEQYFGPGTRLTVT.

The V call is TRBV28, the J call TRBJ2-4; 7 bases are a match to TRBD2. After removal of 5 bases from V and 0 bases from J, the junction contained 4 bases not matched to a gene. Germline V gives CDR1 MDHEN, CDR2 SYDVKM. The CDR3 totals 15 residues. As DNA, the CDR3 is TGTGCCAGCAGTCAACTAGCGATAGCCAAAAACATTCAGTACTTC. Translation gives CASSQLAIAKNIQYF.

The genes are TRBV24-1 and TRBJ2-1; 13 bases are a match to TRBD2. J gave up 3 bases and V 2 bases, and 3 bases lay outside the gene matches. The CDR3 has 17 residues. The germline gives CDR1 KGHDR, CDR2 SFDVKD. The CDR3 protein is CATSDSGTSGDYNEQFF. CDR3 DNA sequence: TGTGCCACCAGTGATTCGGGGACTAGCGGGGACTACAATGAGCAGTTCTTC.

As for this clone: One end of the junction is discordant with germline, which a read error may explain. V is TRBV7-2 and J is TRBJ2-2; D may be TRBD2 (6 bases). The CDR3 loop spans 14 amino acids. Germline CDR1 is SGHTA and CDR2 is FQGNSA. The CDR3 here is CATSPPSVTGELFF. Written as DNA, the CDR3 is TGTGCCACCAGCCCCCCTAGCGTTACCGGGGAGCTGTTTTTT.

The chain employs TRBV5-6 and TRBJ2-1, with 9 bases lining up with TRBD1. The germline V gene encodes CDR1 SGHDT and CDR2 YYEEEE. The CDR3 consists of 16 residues. Trimming removed 0 bases from V and 4 bases from J; junction bases left unmatched: 5. The CDR3 DNA sequence: TGTGCCAGCAGCTTGGAAGGACAGGGGATATACAATGAGCAGTTCTTC. As protein: CASSLEGQGIYNEQFF.

This clone was counted ten times or more. This sequence joins TRBV6-2 or TRBV6-3 and TRBJ2-3, with 8 nucleotides matching TRBD2. CDR1 is MNHEY, CDR2 SVGEGT, per germline. Trimming at V came to 6 bases and at J to 2 bases, leaving 7 bases not matched to a gene. The CDR3 contains 15 residues. Here the CDR3 reads CASSILAGTTDTQYF. In DNA, the CDR3 is TGTGCCAGCAGCATCTTAGCGGGAACCACAGATACGCAGTATTTT.

This rearrangement joins TRBV9 to TRBJ1-2; the D gene is possibly TRBD1 (5 bases). The CDR3 runs to 16 residues. Germline CDR1 and CDR2: SGDLS and YYNGEE. The V and J ends lost 0 bases and 0 bases respectively, with 12 bases between them. The CDR3 DNA reads as TGTGCCAGCAGCGTAGACGCAGGGATGCCTAACTATGGCTACACCTTC. Translation: CASSVDAGMPNYGYTF.

The genes are TRBV28 and TRBJ1-1; 9 nucleotides align to TRBD1. CDR1 is MDHEN and CDR2 is SYDVKM in the germline V gene. The CDR3 has 15 residues. The trim removed 4 bases at V and 4 bases at J, leaving 7 bases unmatched. The CDR3 sequence: CASSSGTGRATEAFF. CDR3 DNA: TGTGCCAGCAGTTCCGGGACAGGGAGGGCCACTGAAGCTTTCTTT.

V gene TRBV11-3 combines with J gene TRBJ1-1, with unresolved D. Germline V gene lookup returns CDR1 SGHNT and CDR2 YENEEA. Trimming pared 1 base from V and 0 bases from J, leaving 12 bases between. The CDR3 is 16 residues long. CDR3 protein: CASSLGGGPMNTEAFF. CDR3 nucleotide sequence: TGTGCCAGCAGCTTAGGTGGCGGGCCGATGAACACTGAAGCTTTCTTT.

This sequence joins TRBV10-3 and TRBJ2-5, with TRBD2 identical over 9 bases. The germline V gene encodes CDR1 ENHRY and CDR2 SYGVKD. The ends lost 8 bases at V and 1 base at J; junction bases unmatched: 8. The CDR3 loop spans 15 amino acids. For the CDR3, the DNA is TGTGCCATCCGCCGGGGCGGGGGGGCCCAAGAGACCCAGTACTTC. It yields the protein CAIRRGGGAQETQYF.